The rows below give T cell receptor beta chains drawn from one sample of a study of OX40 agonist ivuxolimab in advanced cancers. The table came from immunoSEQ multiplex PCR; TCRdb's copy has only in-frame clones and leaves some out. The data show tens of thousands of clones, more than 85% seen once. Specimen: CD4+ or CD8+ T cells sorted from blood, collected in a trial of the OX40 agonist ivuxolimab. The receptors derive from an adult with an advanced solid tumor such as melanoma, head and neck, liver or kidney cancer. The CDR3 runs from the conserved cysteine through the conserved F or W. D genes are given only for firm matches. A row's size may be missing; if present it is once, few, many or a size class.

J: TRBJ1-2
D: NA
V: TRBV7-9
length: 14
size: NA
CDR3: CASSSQGIGYGYTF
DNA: TGTGCCAGCAGCTCGCAGGGGATCGGCTATGGCTACACCTTC

J: TRBJ2-2
D: NA
V: TRBV6-1
length: 15
size: NA
CDR3: CASIRGPWNTGELFF
DNA: TGTGCCAGCATTAGGGGTCCCTGGAACACCGGGGAGCTGTTTTTT

J: TRBJ1-5
D: TRBD1
V: TRBV18
length: 14
size: once
CDR3: CASSPGTGKQPQHF
DNA: TGTGCCAGCTCACCCGGGACAGGGAAACAGCCCCAGCATTTT

J: TRBJ2-7
D: NA
V: TRBV14
length: 15
size: NA
CDR3: CASSQAQGYSYEQYF
DNA: TGTGCCAGCAGCCAAGCGCAGGGGTACTCCTACGAGCAGTACTTC

J: TRBJ2-7
D: NA
V: TRBV6-5
length: 14
size: NA
CDR3: CASSLRLGSYEQYF
DNA: TGTGCCAGCAGTCTCCGACTTGGGTCCTACGAGCAGTACTTC

J: TRBJ2-7
D: TRBD2
V: TRBV7-6
length: 15
size: NA
CDR3: CASSSSGGSSYEQYF
DNA: TGTGCCAGCAGCTCAAGCGGGGGAAGCTCCTACGAGCAGTACTTC

J: TRBJ2-7
D: TRBD1
V: TRBV27
length: 15
size: NA
CDR3: CASSQGTGGPYEQYF
DNA: TGTGCCAGCAGCCAAGGGACAGGGGGTCCCTACGAGCAGTACTTC

J: TRBJ1-5
D: TRBD1
V: TRBV19
length: 16
size: NA
CDR3: CASSPQTGATNQPQHF
DNA: TGTGCCAGTAGTCCCCAGACAGGGGCCACCAATCAGCCCCAGCATTTT

J: TRBJ1-1
D: NA
V: TRBV9
length: 19
size: NA
CDR3: CASSVVPTLGGLMNTEAFF
DNA: TGTGCCAGCAGCGTAGTCCCCACGTTGGGGGGCCTTATGAACACTGAAGCTTTCTTT

J: TRBJ2-1
D: NA
V: TRBV9
length: 15
size: NA
CDR3: CASSALQGFRNEQFF
DNA: TGTGCCAGCAGCGCACTGCAGGGATTTCGAAATGAGCAGTTCTTC

J: TRBJ1-3
D: TRBD1
V: TRBV9
length: 16
size: NA
CDR3: CASSVTTGISGNTIYF
DNA: TGTGCCAGCAGCGTAACGACAGGGATCTCTGGAAACACCATATATTTT

J: TRBJ1-1
D: NA
V: TRBV9
length: 14
size: NA
CDR3: CASSVDLANTEAFF
DNA: TGTGCCAGCAGCGTAGACCTAGCCAACACTGAAGCTTTCTTT

J: TRBJ1-5
D: TRBD1
V: TRBV10-3
length: 13
size: NA
CDR3: CAIRGTGDQPQHF
DNA: TGTGCCATCAGAGGGACAGGGGATCAGCCCCAGCATTTT

J: TRBJ2-7
D: NA
V: TRBV9
length: 15
size: NA
CDR3: CASSVEAAAPGEQYF
DNA: TGTGCCAGCAGCGTAGAGGCCGCGGCCCCGGGCGAGCAGTACTTC

J: TRBJ1-3
D: NA
V: TRBV13
length: 15
size: NA
CDR3: CASQTGHNSGNTIYF
DNA: TGTGCCAGCCAAACCGGGCACAACTCTGGAAACACCATATATTTT

J: TRBJ2-1
D: TRBD2
V: TRBV5-4
length: 16
size: NA
CDR3: CASSLDVAGALDEQFF
DNA: TGTGCCAGCAGCTTGGATGTAGCGGGAGCTTTAGATGAGCAGTTCTTC

J: TRBJ2-3
D: TRBD2
V: TRBV2
length: 16
size: NA
CDR3: CASSASSGISTDTQYF
DNA: TGTGCCAGCAGTGCTTCTAGCGGAATAAGCACAGATACGCAGTATTTT

J: TRBJ1-1
D: TRBD1
V: TRBV6-5
length: 15
size: NA
CDR3: CASRHRGQGLTEAFF
DNA: TGTGCCAGCAGACACCGCGGACAGGGTCTGACTGAAGCTTTCTTT

J: TRBJ2-7
D: NA
V: TRBV29-1
length: 11
size: NA
CDR3: CSVEGAEGWYF
DNA: TGCAGCGTTGAAGGAGCGGAGGGTTGGTACTTC

J: TRBJ2-1
D: NA
V: TRBV10-1
length: 14
size: NA
CDR3: CASSEGGAYNEQFF
DNA: TGCGCCAGCAGTGAGGGGGGAGCCTACAATGAGCAGTTCTTC

J: TRBJ2-2
D: NA
V: TRBV28
length: 15
size: NA
CDR3: CASSPTGAGTGELFF
DNA: TGTGCCAGCAGTCCCACGGGGGCGGGCACCGGGGAGCTGTTTTTT

J: TRBJ2-1
D: TRBD2
V: TRBV29-1
length: 14
size: NA
CDR3: CSVGLAGQYNEQFF
DNA: TGCAGCGTTGGACTAGCCGGCCAATACAATGAGCAGTTCTTC

J: TRBJ2-3
D: NA
V: TRBV6-1
length: 11
size: once
CDR3: CASRGADTQYF
DNA: TGTGCCAGCAGGGGGGCAGATACGCAGTATTTT

J: TRBJ1-5
D: TRBD1
V: TRBV28
length: 14
size: NA
CDR3: CASSFGQGVQPQHF
DNA: TGTGCCAGCAGTTTCGGTCAGGGGGTTCAGCCCCAGCATTTT

J: TRBJ2-7
D: NA
V: TRBV4-1
length: 17
size: NA
CDR3: CASSQPTKDAYSYEQYF
DNA: TGCGCCAGCAGCCAGCCGACGAAGGACGCCTACTCCTACGAGCAGTACTTC

J: TRBJ1-1
D: NA
V: TRBV27
length: 14
size: NA
CDR3: CASSFQGMNTEAFF
DNA: TGTGCCAGCAGTTTCCAGGGGATGAACACTGAAGCTTTCTTT

J: TRBJ1-5
D: TRBD1
V: TRBV10-3
length: 15
size: NA
CDR3: CAISESNRGHQPQHF
DNA: TGTGCCATCAGTGAGTCAAACAGGGGGCATCAGCCCCAGCATTTT

J: TRBJ2-7
D: TRBD2
V: TRBV15
length: 15
size: NA
CDR3: CATSRELAGVREQYF
DNA: TGTGCCACCAGCAGAGAACTAGCGGGAGTCAGAGAGCAGTACTTC

J: TRBJ2-7
D: NA
V: TRBV10-3
length: 13
size: NA
CDR3: CAIRRTEKYEQYF
DNA: TGTGCCATCAGGAGAACAGAAAAATACGAGCAGTACTTC

J: TRBJ1-1
D: NA
V: TRBV6-5
length: 14
size: NA
CDR3: CASIQGRTGTEAFF
DNA: TGTGCCAGCATTCAGGGCCGAACCGGGACTGAAGCTTTCTTT

J: TRBJ2-1
D: NA
V: TRBV7-2
length: 12
size: NA
CDR3: CASSSPPNEQFF
DNA: TGTGCCAGCAGCAGCCCGCCCAATGAGCAGTTCTTC

J: TRBJ2-1
D: TRBD2
V: TRBV5-6
length: 16
size: NA
CDR3: CASSFFTSGSLNEQFF
DNA: TGTGCCAGCAGTTTCTTCACTAGCGGGAGCCTCAATGAGCAGTTCTTC

J: TRBJ1-1
D: NA
V: TRBV25-1
length: 14
size: NA
CDR3: CASSVFGRSTEAFF
DNA: TGTGCCAGCAGTGTCTTTGGGAGAAGCACTGAAGCTTTCTTT

J: TRBJ2-7
D: NA
V: TRBV7-2
length: 15
size: NA
CDR3: CASSLSSGGGYEQYF
DNA: TGTGCCAGCAGCTTAAGTTCAGGGGGAGGCTACGAGCAGTACTTC

J: TRBJ2-2
D: NA
V: TRBV5-4
length: 16
size: NA
CDR3: CASSLDPNLNTGELFF
DNA: TGTGCCAGCAGCCTGGACCCAAACCTGAACACCGGGGAGCTGTTTTTT

J: TRBJ1-4
D: NA
V: TRBV7-8
length: 16
size: NA
CDR3: CASSEGQSQKGEKLFF
DNA: TGTGCCAGCAGCGAAGGACAGTCACAAAAGGGTGAAAAACTGTTTTTT

J: TRBJ1-5
D: TRBD1
V: TRBV2
length: 14
size: NA
CDR3: CASRQGALSQPQHF
DNA: TGTGCCAGCCGTCAGGGGGCCTTGAGTCAGCCCCAGCATTTT

J: TRBJ1-2
D: NA
V: TRBV7-9
length: 13
size: NA
CDR3: CASSLEGYDGYTF
DNA: TGTGCCAGCAGCTTAGAAGGGTATGATGGCTACACCTTC

J: TRBJ1-5
D: NA
V: TRBV18
length: 16
size: NA
CDR3: CASSLTRWGQDQPQHF
DNA: TGTGCCAGCTCACTCACTAGGTGGGGTCAGGATCAGCCCCAGCATTTT

J: TRBJ2-1
D: NA
V: TRBV7-2
length: 16
size: NA
CDR3: CASIPTADSSYNEQFF
DNA: TGTGCCAGCATCCCCACAGCGGATAGCTCCTACAATGAGCAGTTCTTC

J: TRBJ1-1
D: NA
V: TRBV30
length: 14
size: few
CDR3: CAWTQQTAYTEAFF
DNA: TGTGCCTGGACCCAACAAACAGCGTACACTGAAGCTTTCTTT

J: TRBJ2-2
D: NA
V: TRBV18
length: 19
size: NA
CDR3: CASSPPRFGGNANTGELFF
DNA: TGTGCCAGCTCACCACCTCGCTTCGGGGGAAACGCGAACACCGGGGAGCTGTTTTTT

J: TRBJ1-1
D: NA
V: TRBV30
length: 13
size: once
CDR3: CAWTPQEETEAFF
DNA: TGTGCCTGGACCCCACAGGAGGAAACTGAAGCTTTCTTT

J: TRBJ2-7
D: TRBD2
V: TRBV18
length: 15
size: NA
CDR3: CASSPPGLGIAEQYF
DNA: TGTGCCAGCTCACCACCGGGACTAGGAATTGCCGAGCAGTACTTC

J: TRBJ2-5
D: NA
V: TRBV5-1
length: 15
size: once
CDR3: CASSYGPSARETQYF
DNA: TGTGCCAGCAGTTACGGACCCTCCGCACGGGAGACCCAGTACTTC

J: TRBJ1-5
D: TRBD1
V: TRBV2
length: 14
size: few
CDR3: CASSPDRGTQPQHF
DNA: TGTGCCAGCAGTCCAGACAGGGGAACACAGCCCCAGCATTTT

J: TRBJ2-7
D: TRBD2
V: TRBV10-2
length: 15
size: NA
CDR3: CASSESSGGTYEQYF
DNA: TGCGCCAGCAGTGAGTCAAGCGGGGGGACCTACGAGCAGTACTTC

J: TRBJ2-7
D: TRBD1
V: TRBV19
length: 17
size: once
CDR3: CASSTVRAGGFSYEQYF
DNA: TGTGCCAGTAGCACCGTTCGGGCAGGGGGCTTCTCCTACGAGCAGTACTTC

J: TRBJ2-1
D: TRBD2
V: TRBV27
length: 15
size: NA
CDR3: CASSSLTSGNNEQFF
DNA: TGTGCCAGCAGTTCACTAACTAGCGGGAACAATGAGCAGTTCTTC

J: TRBJ2-7
D: TRBD2
V: TRBV27
length: 17
size: NA
CDR3: CASKSLSGSIFGDEQYF
DNA: TGTGCCAGCAAGTCGCTCAGCGGGAGTATATTCGGCGACGAGCAGTACTTC

J: TRBJ2-7
D: NA
V: TRBV6-1
length: 14
size: once
CDR3: CASSEATGTYEQYF
DNA: TGTGCCAGCAGTGAAGCTACAGGGACCTACGAGCAGTACTTC

J: TRBJ1-3
D: NA
V: TRBV30
length: 17
size: NA
CDR3: CAWSLGTVHLPGNTIYF
DNA: TGTGCCTGGAGTCTGGGGACCGTACACCTCCCAGGAAACACCATATATTTT

J: TRBJ1-3
D: NA
V: TRBV29-1
length: 13
size: NA
CDR3: CCPTGLSGNTIYF
DNA: TGCTGCCCCACAGGACTCTCTGGAAACACCATATATTTT

J: TRBJ1-2
D: TRBD1
V: TRBV6-1
length: 17
size: NA
CDR3: CASSEALGQGYYDGYTF
DNA: TGTGCCAGCAGTGAAGCGCTGGGACAGGGGTATTATGATGGCTACACCTTC

J: TRBJ2-7
D: TRBD2
V: TRBV6-5
length: 15
size: NA
CDR3: CASSYSTSTGSEQYF
DNA: TGTGCCAGCAGTTACTCGACTAGCACGGGGAGCGAGCAGTACTTC

J: TRBJ1-3
D: NA
V: TRBV30
length: 15
size: NA
CDR3: CAWIKVGLTGNTIYF
DNA: TGTGCCTGGATAAAGGTTGGACTTACTGGAAACACCATATATTTT

J: TRBJ1-2
D: TRBD1
V: TRBV4-1
length: 18
size: NA
CDR3: CASSQEGATGTENYGYTF
DNA: TGCGCCAGCAGCCAAGAAGGAGCGACCGGGACAGAGAACTATGGCTACACCTTC

J: TRBJ1-6
D: TRBD1
V: TRBV30
length: 17
size: NA
CDR3: CAWSVGGRSSYNSPLHF
DNA: TGTGCCTGGAGTGTAGGGGGCAGGAGCTCCTATAATTCACCCCTCCACTTT